The next 26 T cell receptor beta chains were all read from a single sample in a study of shared clonotypes between healthy human individuals. Clones were read by immunoSEQ multiplex PCR, and TCRdb kept only the in-frame ones, dropping some. This table has 2 million to 2.5 million clones, about 90% appearing once. Sequencing was carried out using naive CD4+ T cells from PBMCs. Specified subset: CD45RA+ positively selected. The origin of the receptors is a man aged 18-30 years in good health. Some clones in this sample may be carry-over from other donors' samples.

V gene TRBV9 combines with J gene TRBJ1-2; TRBD1 matches 9 bases. Trimming took 0 bases from V and 3 from J; bases not matched to a gene: 15. CDR3 length: 19 amino acids. In germline, CDR1 is SGDLS, CDR2 YYNGEE. CDR3 DNA: TGTGCCAGCAGCGTAGCGTCTGGACAGGGGTCAGTTGATTACTATGGCTACACCTTC. The encoded protein is CASSVASGQGSVDYYGYTF.

The chain combines TRBV28 with TRBJ1-5, with a tentative D call TRBD1 (6 bases). The CDR3 is made up of 16 amino acids. Trimming removed 9 bases at V and 2 bases at J, with 20 bases between. Looked up from germline, CDR1 is MDHEN and CDR2 is SYDVKM. CDR3 DNA: TGTGCCAGTCCAATGGGGGGCGCGAGGTGCAATCAGCCCCAGCATTTT. This encodes CASPMGGARCNQPQHF.

The chain joins TRBV9 to TRBJ2-3; D is undetermined. The CDR3 is 15 residues long. V lost 4 bases and J lost 0, with 12 bases in between. CDR1 is SGDLS and CDR2 is YYNGEE in the germline V gene. CDR3 protein: CASSSGGASTDTQYF. CDR3 nucleotides: TGTGCCAGCAGCTCTGGCGGAGCCAGCACAGATACGCAGTATTTT.

The chain is built from TRBV18 and TRBJ2-1; TRBD2 aligns across 10 bases. Germline assignment: CDR1 KGHSH and CDR2 LQKENI. CDR3 length equals 14 residues. V shed 2 bases, J shed 12 bases, and the junction held 7 bases outside the gene matches. In DNA form, the CDR3 reads TGTGCCAGCTCACCAGTAGCGGGAGGAGGTGGGCAGTTCTTC. As protein: CASSPVAGGGGQFF.

The chain links TRBV11-2 to TRBJ2-3; D unclear. This CDR3 spans 15 amino acids. The germline CDR1 and CDR2 sequences are SGHAT and FQNNGV. Trimming stripped 3 bases from V and 1 base from J, with 11 bases between. The CDR3: CASSFSLRGTDTQYF. CDR3 bases: TGTGCCAGCAGCTTCTCTCTTAGGGGCACAGATACGCAGTATTTT.

V is TRBV27 and J is TRBJ2-1, with TRBD1 identical over 7 bases. Germline CDR1 MNHEY, CDR2 SMNVEV (reference sequence). V trimming: 6 bases; J trimming: 4 bases; junction bases outside the gene matches: 12. The CDR3 totals 16 residues. DNA of the CDR3: TGTGCCAGCAGAGCAAGAGGGACAGACCCTTACAATGAGCAGTTCTTC. Its protein product is CASRARGTDPYNEQFF.

The chain links TRBV25-1 to TRBJ2-1; tentatively, D is TRBD2 (5 bases). CDR3 length: 17 amino acids. Deletions cut 3 bases from V and 0 bases from J, with 15 bases between. Per the germline V gene, CDR1 is MGHDK and CDR2 is SYGVNS. The chain's CDR3 is CASSEGWADSSYNEQFF. For the CDR3, the DNA is TGTGCCAGCAGTGAGGGATGGGCGGACTCCTCCTACAATGAGCAGTTCTTC.

This chain links TRBV7-3 with TRBJ2-3, with TRBD2 matching over 13 bases. Germline assignment: CDR1 SGHTA and CDR2 FQGTGA. This CDR3 comprises 17 residues. After removal of 5 bases from V and 5 bases from J, the junction contained 10 bases not matched to a gene. The CDR3 sequence: CASSPRTSGSVLDTQYF. The CDR3 nucleotides are TGTGCCAGCAGCCCCCGGACTAGCGGGAGCGTATTAGATACGCAGTATTTT.

The rearrangement uses TRBV4-1 and TRBJ2-5; D is perhaps TRBD2 (6 bases). Germline V gene sequence: CDR1 MGHRA, CDR2 YSYEKL. CDR3 size: 15 residues. V dropped 0 bases and J dropped 5 bases, with 13 bases sitting between them. In nucleotides, the CDR3 is TGCGCCAGCAGCCAAGATCAGGCGGGAAGGGAGACCCAGTACTTC. It yields the protein CASSQDQAGRETQYF.

This chain links TRBV6-5 with TRBJ2-5, with TRBD2 matching over 13 bases. CDR3 size: 15 residues. Losses at the gene ends were 6 bases for V and 2 bases for J; bases not matched to a gene: 3. CDR1 MNHEY and CDR2 SVGAGI come from the germline V gene. The CDR3 loop is CASRGTSGAQETQYF. The CDR3 DNA sequence: TGTGCCAGCAGGGGGACTAGCGGGGCTCAAGAGACCCAGTACTTC.

This clone showed up just once. V gene TRBV30 combines with J gene TRBJ1-2, with 12 bases aligning to TRBD1. The germline V gene encodes CDR1 GTSNPN and CDR2 SVGIG (reference sequence). V lost 4 bases to trimming and J lost 5 bases; unmatched junction nucleotides: 5. The CDR3 is 14 amino acids. Here the CDR3 reads CAWIRDRGLYGYTF. The CDR3 bases are TGTGCCTGGATCCGGGACAGGGGGCTGTATGGCTACACCTTC.

A few counts support this clone. The chain has TRBV7-2 and TRBJ1-1; D call uncertain. V was clipped by 4 bases and J by 0 bases, with 9 bases between them. Germline loops: CDR1 SGHTA, CDR2 FQGNSA. The CDR3 covers 14 residues. CDR3 sequence reads: CASSSPHMNTEAFF. CDR3 DNA: TGTGCCAGCAGCTCACCGCACATGAACACTGAAGCTTTCTTT.

This clone was recorded a few times. V usage is TRBV6-1 and J usage is TRBJ1-1, with D maybe TRBD1 (5 bases). The ends were cut back, 8 bases at V and 3 bases at J, with 16 bases in the middle. The length of the CDR3 is 14 residues. CDR1 MNHNS and CDR2 SASEGT come from the germline V gene. The CDR3 nucleotides read TGTGCCAGCCTCAGGGTGGGAGGCGACACTGAAGCTTTCTTT. Residues: CASLRVGGDTEAFF.

The chain carries TRBV28 and TRBJ1-1; tentative D call: TRBD1 (5 bases). Germline V gene data show CDR1 as MDHEN and CDR2 as SYDVKM. The length of the CDR3 is 17 residues. The ends were cut back, 1 base at V and 1 base at J, with 16 bases in the middle. The CDR3 spells CASSLSQTGTANTEAFF. The CDR3, as DNA: TGTGCCAGCAGTTTATCCCAGACCGGGACGGCGAACACTGAAGCTTTCTTT. Complete variable domain (other parts from reference TRBV28 and TRBJ1-1): DVKVTQSSRYLVKRTGEKVFLECVQDMDHENMFWYRQDPGLGLRLIYFSYDVKMKEKGDIPEGYSVSREKKERFSLILESASTNQTSMYLCASSLSQTGTANTEAFFGQGTRLTVV.

The V gene is TRBV28, the J gene TRBJ1-2; the D gene is possibly TRBD1 (5 bases). Germline values: CDR1 MDHEN, CDR2 SYDVKM. The V end was cut by 6 bases, the J end by 6 bases, with 17 bases between. The length of the CDR3 is 14 residues. The CDR3 protein is CASSSPGRLNGYTF. DNA for the CDR3: TGTGCCAGCAGCTCTCCGGGACGGCTTAATGGCTACACCTTC.

The chain joins TRBV28 to TRBJ1-1; D is unclear. Germline V gene data show CDR1 as MDHEN and CDR2 as SYDVKM. V lost 3 bases, J lost 6 bases, and 5 bases lay in between. The CDR3 spans 11 residues. The CDR3 DNA sequence: TGTGCCAGCAGTTTTTGGTCTGAAGCTTTCTTT. Translated, it gives CASSFWSEAFF.

V usage is TRBV11-3 and J usage is TRBJ2-1; 7 nucleotides align to TRBD2. Germline V gives CDR1 SGHNT, CDR2 YENEEA. The CDR3 runs to 16 residues. The J segment lost 7 bases and the V segment lost 5 bases, leaving 14 bases of the junction unmatched. Here the CDR3 DNA reads TGTGCCAGCAGCCCACCATGGACTAGTGGTCTTAATGAGCAGTTCTTC. Amino acids: CASSPPWTSGLNEQFF. The entire variable domain, with the rest obtained from reference TRBV11-3 and TRBJ2-1, is as follows: EAGVVQSPRYKIIEKKQPVAFWCNPISGHNTLYWYLQNLGQGPELLIRYENEEAVDDSQLPKDRFSAERLKGVDSTLKIQPAELGDSAVYLCASSPPWTSGLNEQFFGPGTRLTVL.

As for this clone: The same CDR3 arises from other DNA sequences in this sample as well. V usage is TRBV4-2 and J usage is TRBJ2-5; 8 bases fit TRBD1. The CDR3 loop spans 14 amino acids. Trimming at V came to 4 bases and at J to 4 bases, leaving 5 bases not matched to a gene. In germline, CDR1 is LGHNA, CDR2 YNFKEQ. CDR3 DNA: TGTGCCAGCAGCCGCGGACAGGGCCGAGAGACCCAGTACTTC. This encodes CASSRGQGRETQYF.

The chain links TRBV18 to TRBJ2-5; D may be TRBD2 (6 bases). Per the germline V gene, CDR1 is KGHSH and CDR2 is LQKENI. The CDR3 extends over 14 amino acids. Trimming pared 3 bases from V and 5 bases from J, leaving 13 bases between. As DNA, the CDR3 is TGTGCCAGCTCACCCCGACTAGGCGGTGAGACCCAGTACTTC. Translation gives CASSPRLGGETQYF.

This chain joins TRBV19 and TRBJ1-2, with TRBD1 identical over 10 bases. The V and J ends lost 4 bases and 11 bases, in that order; junction bases with no gene match: 19. The CDR3 runs 17 residues. The germline CDR1 and CDR2 sequences are LNHDA and SQIVND (reference sequence). DNA for the CDR3: TGTGCCAGTAGTAACCCGGGACAGGGGATCCATATCGTTCCGTACACCTTC. Its translation is CASSNPGQGIHIVPYTF.

The chain is built from TRBV27 and TRBJ2-7; a possible D gene is TRBD1 (6 bases). Trimming stripped 4 bases from V and 4 bases from J, with 20 bases between. CDR3 length: 16 residues. Germline V lookup: CDR1 MNHEY, CDR2 SMNVEV (reference sequence). The CDR3 here is CASSSKLYRDIYEQYF. For the CDR3, the DNA is TGTGCCAGCAGTTCCAAACTGTATCGGGACATATACGAGCAGTACTTC.

About this clone: The sample contains more than one DNA sequence encoding this CDR3. The rearrangement joins TRBV18 to TRBJ1-5, with 9 bases matching TRBD1. Germline assignment: CDR1 KGHSH and CDR2 LQKENI. Trimming at V came to 3 bases and at J to 2 bases, leaving 5 bases not matched to a gene. The CDR3 is 16 residues long. CDR3 sequence: CASSPPGTGRNQPQHF. The CDR3 region has the DNA TGTGCCAGCTCACCGCCCGGGACAGGGCGCAATCAGCCCCAGCATTTT.

The chain carries TRBV18 and TRBJ2-7, with no clear D. Germline V CDR1 and CDR2: KGHSH, LQKENI. With 5 bases removed from V and 3 bases from J, the gap between germline ends came to 11 bases. There are 13 residues in the CDR3. CDR3 loop: CASSTLSDYEQYF. The DNA for the CDR3 is TGTGCCAGCTCAACGCTCAGCGACTACGAGCAGTACTTC.

Notes on this clone: The sample carries other DNA sequences with the same CDR3. J is TRBJ1-1 and V is TRBV6-5; D remains unclear. CDR3 length equals 13 residues. Germline V CDR1 and CDR2: MNHEY, SVGAGI. V was clipped by 3 bases and J by 1 base, with 6 bases between them. In DNA form, the CDR3 reads TGTGCCAGCAGTTATGAGGGGAACACTGAAGCTTTCTTT. It translates to CASSYEGNTEAFF.

This chain uses TRBV6-7 with TRBJ2-1; 11 bases align to TRBD2. TRBV6-7 is annotated as an ORF whose role is uncertain. The CDR3 contains 16 residues. V gave up 0 bases and J gave up 7 bases; unmatched junction bases: 5. The CDR3 spells CASSYSASGRQNEQFF. CDR3 DNA sequence: TGTGCCAGCAGTTACTCGGCTAGCGGGAGGCAGAATGAGCAGTTCTTC.

The chain recombines TRBV6-5 with TRBJ2-2; tentative D call: TRBD2 (6 bases). The V and J ends lost 4 bases and 7 bases respectively, with 10 bases between them. Germline V gives CDR1 MNHEY, CDR2 SVGAGI. There are 13 residues in the CDR3. Here the CDR3 reads CASSWDSLGELFF. As DNA, the CDR3 is TGTGCCAGCAGTTGGGACTCACTCGGGGAGCTGTTTTTT.